This T cell receptor beta chain appears in the sequencing data of a study of blood T cell repertoires in COVID-19. Background on the study: T cells, B-cell-depleted T cells, or PBMCs supplied cDNA or gDNA.

The germline CDR1 and CDR2 sequences are SGHAT and FQNNGV. V lost 5 bases to trimming and J lost 6 bases; unmatched junction nucleotides: 15. This CDR3 contains 18 residues. Sequenced by immunoSEQ multiplex PCR; TCRdb stores in-frame clones only, minus some. The repertoire holds tens of thousands of clones, with 65% to 90% as singletons. This chain connects TRBV11-2 to TRBJ2-7; TRBD2 matches 14 bases. The sequenced sample consisted of peripheral blood. The sequence derives from a man aged 65 to 79 with active or convalescent COVID-19. The CDR3 loop is CASSAGTSGSLIPGEQYF. CDR3 DNA: TGTGCCAGCAGCGCCGGGACTAGCGGGAGTCTTATACCGGGCGAGCAGTACTTC.